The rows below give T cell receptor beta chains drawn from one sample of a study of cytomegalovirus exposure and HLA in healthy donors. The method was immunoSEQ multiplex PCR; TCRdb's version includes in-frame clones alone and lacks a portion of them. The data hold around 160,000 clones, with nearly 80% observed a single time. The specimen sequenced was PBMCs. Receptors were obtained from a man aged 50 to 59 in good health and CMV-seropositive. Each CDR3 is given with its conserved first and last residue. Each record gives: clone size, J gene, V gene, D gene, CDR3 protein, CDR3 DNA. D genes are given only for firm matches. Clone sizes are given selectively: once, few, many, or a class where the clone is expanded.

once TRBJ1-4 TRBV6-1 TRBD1 CASSGRARGQGEKLFF TGTGCCAGCAGTGGCAGAGCGAGGGGGCAGGGGGAAAAACTGTTTTTT
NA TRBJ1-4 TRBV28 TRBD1 CASSSAGTGYEKLFF TGTGCCAGCAGCTCAGCCGGGACAGGCTATGAAAAACTGTTTTTT
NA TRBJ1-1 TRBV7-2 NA CASSFTNREAFF TGTGCCAGCAGCTTCACCAACAGGGAAGCTTTCTTT
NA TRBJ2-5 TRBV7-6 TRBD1 CASSPGTGILGTQYF TGTGCCAGCAGCCCTGGGACAGGAATTTTGGGGACCCAGTACTTC
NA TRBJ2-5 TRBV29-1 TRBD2 CSARGGLAETQYF TGCAGCGCCCGGGGGGGGCTGGCGGAGACCCAGTACTTC
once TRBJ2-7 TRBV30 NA CAWKGIGLHEQYF TGTGCCTGGAAGGGGATTGGTTTACACGAGCAGTACTTC
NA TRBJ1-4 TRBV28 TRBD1 CASSLGDRGRGNEKLFF TGTGCCAGCAGTTTGGGGGACAGGGGGCGCGGTAATGAAAAACTGTTTTTT
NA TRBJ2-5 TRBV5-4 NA CASSLTAGQETQYF TGTGCCAGCAGCTTGACAGCGGGTCAAGAGACCCAGTACTTC
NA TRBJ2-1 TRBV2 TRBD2 CASSEILAAGGHNEQFF TGTGCCAGCAGTGAGATACTAGCTGCGGGGGGGCACAATGAGCAGTTCTTC
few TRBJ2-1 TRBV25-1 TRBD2 CASSGTSGGTYNEQFF TGTGCCAGCAGTGGGACTAGCGGGGGAACCTACAATGAGCAGTTCTTC
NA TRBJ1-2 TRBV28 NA CASSSGISGYTF TGTGCCAGCAGCTCGGGGATTTCTGGCTACACCTTC
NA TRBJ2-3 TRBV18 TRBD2 CASSRLTSGGHLSTDTQYF TGTGCCAGCTCACGATTGACTAGCGGGGGGCACCTTAGCACAGATACGCAGTATTTT
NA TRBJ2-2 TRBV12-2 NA CASRPGRPCRAGELFF TGTGCAAGTCGCCCCGGACGCCCCTGCAGGGCCGGGGAGCTGTTTTTT
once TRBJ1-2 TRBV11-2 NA CASSLDRTGRYGYTF TGTGCCAGCAGCTTAGATCGAACAGGGCGCTATGGCTACACCTTC
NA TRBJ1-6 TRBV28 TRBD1 CASSLWTGSRDSPLHF TGTGCCAGCAGTTTATGGACAGGGTCTAGGGATTCACCCCTCCACTTT
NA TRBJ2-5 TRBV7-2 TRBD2 CASSLRTSGQETQYF TGTGCCAGCAGCTTAAGGACTAGCGGACAAGAGACCCAGTACTTC
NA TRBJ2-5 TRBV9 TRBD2 CASSAGGAPETQYF TGTGCCAGCAGCGCCGGGGGGGCCCCAGAGACCCAGTACTTC
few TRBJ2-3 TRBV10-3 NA CAISVGGGLGTDTQYF TGTGCCATCAGTGTAGGGGGGGGGCTTGGCACAGATACGCAGTATTTT
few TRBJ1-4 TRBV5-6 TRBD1 CASSLGTGDEKLFF TGTGCCAGCAGCCTCGGGACAGGTGATGAAAAACTGTTTTTT
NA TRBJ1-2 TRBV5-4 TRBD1 CASSLEQGANYGYTF TGTGCCAGCAGCTTGGAACAGGGGGCGAACTATGGCTACACCTTC
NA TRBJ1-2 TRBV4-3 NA CASSQDWQGSYGYTF TGCGCCAGCAGCCAAGATTGGCAGGGGAGCTATGGCTACACCTTC
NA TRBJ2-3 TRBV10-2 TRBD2 CASRGRGAEDTQYF TGCGCCAGCCGGGGGCGGGGGGCGGAGGATACGCAGTATTTT
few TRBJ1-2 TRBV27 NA CASSLIGQGRTNYGYTF TGTGCCAGCAGTTTAATAGGGCAGGGGAGAACCAACTATGGCTACACCTTC
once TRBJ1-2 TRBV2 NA CASISAGYYGYTF TGTGCCAGCATCTCCGCAGGGTACTATGGCTACACCTTC
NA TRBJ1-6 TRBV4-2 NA CASNGGSGGYNSPLHF TGTGCCAGCAACGGGGGCTCCGGGGGGTATAATTCACCCCTCCACTTT
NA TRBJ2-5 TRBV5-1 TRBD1 CASTGTGLRETQYF TGCGCCAGCACGGGGACAGGGTTGCGAGAGACCCAGTACTTC
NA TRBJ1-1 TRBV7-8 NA CASIQTMNTEAFF TGTGCCAGCATACAGACGATGAACACTGAAGCTTTCTTT
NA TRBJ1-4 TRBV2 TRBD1 CASSPRTGGGEKLFF TGTGCCAGCAGTCCCCGGACAGGGGGTGGCGAAAAACTGTTTTTT
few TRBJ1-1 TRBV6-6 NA CASSADSYTEAFF TGTGCCAGCAGTGCGGACAGTTACACTGAAGCTTTCTTT
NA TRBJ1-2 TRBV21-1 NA CASSRTGQGDYGYTF TGTGCCAGCAGCAGGACGGGACAGGGGGACTATGGCTACACCTTC
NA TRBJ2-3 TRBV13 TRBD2 CASSLFTPGSGGVKDTQYF TGTGCCAGCAGCTTATTCACCCCCGGGAGCGGGGGGGTGAAAGATACGCAGTATTTT
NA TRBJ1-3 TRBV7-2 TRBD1 CASSSDRGRGNTIYF TGTGCCAGCAGCTCCGACAGGGGTCGTGGAAACACCATATATTTT
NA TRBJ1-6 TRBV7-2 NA CASSLDEVKTDSPLHF TGTGCCAGCAGCTTAGACGAGGTAAAGACTGATTCACCCCTCCACTTT
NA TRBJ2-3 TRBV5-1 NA CASSSRTDTSTDTQYF TGCGCCAGCAGCTCCCGGACGGACACTAGCACAGATACGCAGTATTTT
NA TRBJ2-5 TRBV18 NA CASWAGTQETQYF TGTGCCAGCTGGGCGGGGACCCAAGAGACCCAGTACTTC
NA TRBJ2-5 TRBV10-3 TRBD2 CAISEGDSGTTQYF TGTGCCATCAGTGAGGGTGATAGCGGGACGACCCAGTACTTC
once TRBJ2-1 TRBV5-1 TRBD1 CASSVGQGYNEQFF TGCGCCAGCAGCGTGGGACAGGGGTACAATGAGCAGTTCTTC
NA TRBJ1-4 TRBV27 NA CASSFQSGQGRDEKLFF TGTGCCAGCAGTTTTCAGTCCGGGCAGGGGAGAGATGAAAAACTGTTTTTT
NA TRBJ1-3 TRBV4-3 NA CASSQDLGNTIYF TGCGCCAGCAGCCAAGATCTGGGAAACACCATATATTTT
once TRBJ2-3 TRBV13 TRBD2 CASSGRLAESTDTQYF TGTGCCAGCAGCGGTAGACTAGCGGAAAGCACAGATACGCAGTATTTT
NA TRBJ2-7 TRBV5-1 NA CASSPGGHGEQYF TGCGCCAGCAGCCCCGGGGGGCATGGCGAGCAGTACTTC
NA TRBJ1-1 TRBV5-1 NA CASSLGQGPAEAFF TGCGCCAGCAGCTTGGGGCAGGGTCCTGCTGAAGCTTTCTTT
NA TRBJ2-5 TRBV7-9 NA CASSLTPVETQYF TGTGCCAGCAGTTTGACACCGGTCGAGACCCAGTACTTC
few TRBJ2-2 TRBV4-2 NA CASSQDWMTVNTGELFF TGTGCCAGCAGCCAAGACTGGATGACAGTGAACACCGGGGAGCTGTTTTTT
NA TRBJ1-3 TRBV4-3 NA CASSQDSENGNTIYF TGCGCCAGCAGCCAAGACTCCGAGAATGGAAACACCATATATTTT
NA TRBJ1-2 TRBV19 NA CASREGYGYTF TGTGCCAGCAGGGAGGGCTACGGCTACACCTTC
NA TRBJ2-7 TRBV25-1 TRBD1 CASSLTGTGEQYF TGTGCCAGCAGTCTCACCGGGACAGGTGAGCAGTACTTC
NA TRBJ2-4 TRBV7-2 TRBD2 CASSLGSSGGQNIQYF TGTGCCAGCAGCTTAGGGTCTAGCGGGGGGCAAAACATTCAGTACTTC
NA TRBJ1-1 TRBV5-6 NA CASSSLYITEAFF TGTGCCAGCAGCTCCCTGTATATCACTGAAGCTTTCTTT
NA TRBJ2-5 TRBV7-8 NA CASSLGPRGETQYF TGTGCCAGCAGCTTAGGACCCAGGGGAGAGACCCAGTACTTC
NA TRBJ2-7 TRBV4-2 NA CASSQLTGRRSYEQYF TGTGCCAGCAGCCAACTGACAGGTCGAAGGTCCTACGAGCAGTACTTC
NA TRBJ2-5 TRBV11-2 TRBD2 CASSLGRGDVFETQYF TGTGCCAGCAGCTTAGGGCGGGGGGATGTTTTTGAGACCCAGTACTTC
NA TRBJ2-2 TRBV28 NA CASSRLDVGTGELFF TGTGCCAGCAGTAGACTAGACGTAGGGACCGGGGAGCTGTTTTTT
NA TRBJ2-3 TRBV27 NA CASSLTGLSTDTQYF TGTGCCAGCAGTTTGACAGGTCTTTCCACAGATACGCAGTATTTT
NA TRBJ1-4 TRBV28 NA CASTTFNEKLFF TGTGCCTCGACAACCTTTAATGAAAAACTGTTTTTT
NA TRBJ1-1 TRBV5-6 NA CASWGGTEAFF TGTGCCAGCTGGGGAGGAACTGAAGCTTTCTTT
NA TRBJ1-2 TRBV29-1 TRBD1 CSASGTDGYTF TGCAGCGCCTCCGGGACAGATGGCTACACCTTC
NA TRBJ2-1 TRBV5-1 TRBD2 CASSLPAGEFYNEQFF TGCGCCAGCAGCTTACCAGCGGGAGAGTTCTACAATGAGCAGTTCTTC
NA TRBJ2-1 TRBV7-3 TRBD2 CASSKTSGAGNEQFF TGTGCCAGCAGCAAAACTAGCGGGGCTGGGAATGAGCAGTTCTTC